This T cell receptor (beta chain) was recovered during a study of read filtering for tumor transcriptome and immune sequencing (TCRdb year 2020). For the wider study: The cohort had 17 male and 14 female patients with a mean age of roughly 66 years, ranging from about 45 to 85. Per sample, about 3.5 to 11 million TCR-region mapped reads were obtained with IR-seq, compared with only about 80 to 1,400 with RNA-seq. The study compared TCR repertoires from targeted immune repertoire sequencing and bulk whole-transcriptome sequencing run on the same bone marrow samples. Under revised international staging, roughly eight patients fell into R-ISS I, 15 to 20 into R-ISS II and 7 into R-ISS III. One of the main goals was to work out a read-filtering strategy for immune repertoire data, in particular whether clonotypes backed by only a single read should be removed. After DNase treatment, whole-transcriptome libraries were prepared using the TruSeq RNA Access Library Prep Kit. Paper-wide results and their limitations: IR-seq captured clonotypes at much higher depth and more reliably than RNA-seq, and smaller IR-seq throughput sufficed to identify most shared clonotypes. Rather than purified T cells, the sorted CD138-negative fraction was a mixed bone marrow immune population. Single-read clonotypes made up 80% to 90% of clonotypes but only approximately 3.2% of total reads in IR-seq, compared with approximately 70% of clonotypes and around 41% of reads in RNA-seq. Removing single-read clonotypes increased the correlation between IR-seq and RNA-seq shared clonotype proportions.

Each patient had bone marrow sampled at the time of active disease. Isolation of bone marrow mononuclear cells was performed by Ficoll-Hypaque density gradient centrifugation. CD138-negative cells were obtained by negative selection after labeling with CD138 magnetic microbeads on a MACS separator, removing myeloma plasma cells. The purity of the isolated cells was checked by flow cytometry with CD138 antibodies on an Attune NxT. TRIzol reagent was used to extract total RNA, which was then quantified with a NanoDrop spectrophotometer. Paired RNA-seq and IR-seq were performed on each patient's CD138-negative bone marrow sample. TCR libraries were built from 400 ng RNA with the Immunoverse kit, using molecular barcoded adaptors covering alpha/delta and beta/gamma chains. TCR library preparation used the same RNA that was used for transcriptome sequencing. Sequencing of the TCR libraries was done on an Illumina HiSeq 4000 with 2 x 150 cycles. The original methods were these. Using MiXCR, which included quality filtering and error correction, TCR reads were aligned to human V, D, J and C references and then assembled into CDR3 clonotypes. The tcR package in R was used to analyze clonotype counts and gene usage diversity. Raw mapping reads were checked after the RNA-seq reads had been mapped by STAR aligner version 2.5.3a onto the human GRCh37 genome. To test how sequencing depth affected the clonotypes detected, IR-seq fastq files were randomly downsampled with Seqtk 1.3. Using fastp trimming at Q25 and MiXCR clonotype assembly, TCRdb reanalyzed the public sequencing data and kept in-frame beta chains. Each entry is one CDR3 protein sequence, shown with its most common DNA and genes. TCRdb, not the original authors, processed these V and J calls. Counted in this sample were tens of thousands of distinct CDR3 sequences; around 19% of them appeared once. Together, the top ten hold approximately 15% of the sample.

V ends up 0 bases short and J 4 bases short, with an unmatched junction base count of 5. CDR1 and CDR2 are read off the germline V gene (reference sequence) as LGHDT and YNNKEL. Measured from the cysteine to the phenylalanine, the CDR3 is 16 residues long. The kept DNA is CDR3 alone, 48 bases in frame from the first base. This clonotype showed up many times. No antigen is known for it. One base away there is no much larger clone; base qualities are not given. The origin of this receptor is a donor aged 40 or older with multiple myeloma. The sample taken for sequencing was a population of CD138-negative cells sorted from bone marrow. In the paper's terms, the cell subset or site label means: bone marrow mononuclear cells depleted of CD138+ plasma/myeloma cells by negative magnetic selection. The receptor chain draws on TRBV3-1 and TRBJ2-2; 7 nucleotides in the junction match TRBD2. The DNA sequence is given as TGTGCCAGCAGCCAAGAAGCGGGGTTCCTCACCGGGGAGCTGTTTTTT. Its coded protein is CASSQEAGFLTGELFF.